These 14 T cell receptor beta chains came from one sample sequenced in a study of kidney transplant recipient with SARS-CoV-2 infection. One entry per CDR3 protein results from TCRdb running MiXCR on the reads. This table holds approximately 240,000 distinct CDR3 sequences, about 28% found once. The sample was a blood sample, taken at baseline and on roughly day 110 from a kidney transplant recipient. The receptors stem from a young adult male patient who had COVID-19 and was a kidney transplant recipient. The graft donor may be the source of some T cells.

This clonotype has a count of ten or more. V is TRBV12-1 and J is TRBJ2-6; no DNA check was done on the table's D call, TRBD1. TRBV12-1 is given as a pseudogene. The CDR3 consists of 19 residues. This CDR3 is CASSQARCIGQSRANVLTF. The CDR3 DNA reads TGTGCCAGCAGCCAGGCTAGGTGTATAGGACAAAGTCGGGCCAACGTCCTGACTTTC.

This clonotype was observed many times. CDR3: CATSGHSSYNEQFF. CDR3 bases: TGTGCCACCTCGGGCCACAGCTCCTACAATGAGCAGTTCTTC. The genes are TRBV2 and TRBJ2-1; D not resolved. Per germline, CDR1 SNHLY and CDR2 FYNNEI. The CDR3 spans 14 residues. The germline V and J ends were trimmed by 10 bases and 0 bases, with 13 bases remaining between them.

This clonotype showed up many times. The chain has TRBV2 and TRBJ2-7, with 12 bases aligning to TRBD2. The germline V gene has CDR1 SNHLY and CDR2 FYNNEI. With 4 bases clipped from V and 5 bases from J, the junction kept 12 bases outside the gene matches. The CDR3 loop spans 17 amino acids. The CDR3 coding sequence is TGTGCCAGCAGTGTCCCGTCTAGCGGGAGGGGGGTCAACGAGCAGTACTTC. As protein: CASSVPSSGRGVNEQYF.

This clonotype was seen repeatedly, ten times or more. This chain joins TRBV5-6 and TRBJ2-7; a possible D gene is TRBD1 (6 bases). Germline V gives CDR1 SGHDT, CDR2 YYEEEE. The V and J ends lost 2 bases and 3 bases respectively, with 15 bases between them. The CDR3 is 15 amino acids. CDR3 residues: CASSFLQGAYYEQYF. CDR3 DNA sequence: TGTGCCAGCAGCTTCTTACAGGGAGCCTACTACGAGCAGTACTTC.

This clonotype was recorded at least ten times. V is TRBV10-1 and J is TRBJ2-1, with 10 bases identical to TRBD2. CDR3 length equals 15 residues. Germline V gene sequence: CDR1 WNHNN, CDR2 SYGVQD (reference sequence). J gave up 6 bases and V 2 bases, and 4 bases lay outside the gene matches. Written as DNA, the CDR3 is TGCGCCAGCAGTGAGGCTAGCGGGAGATTCAATGAGCAGTTCTTC. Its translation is CASSEASGRFNEQFF.

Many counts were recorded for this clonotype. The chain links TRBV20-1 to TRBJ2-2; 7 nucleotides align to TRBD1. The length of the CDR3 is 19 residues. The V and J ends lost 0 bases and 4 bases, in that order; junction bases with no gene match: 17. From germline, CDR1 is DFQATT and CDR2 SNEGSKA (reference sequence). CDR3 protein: CSARDLGDRAGRRTGELFF. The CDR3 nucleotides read TGCAGTGCTAGAGATCTGGGAGACAGGGCCGGGCGTCGCACCGGGGAGCTGTTTTTT.

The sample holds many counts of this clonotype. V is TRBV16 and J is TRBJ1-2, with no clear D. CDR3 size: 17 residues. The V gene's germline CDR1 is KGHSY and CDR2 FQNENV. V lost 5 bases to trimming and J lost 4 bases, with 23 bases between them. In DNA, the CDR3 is TGTGCCAGCAGCGATAATGGGGTCGTTAGAAAGACCTATGGCTACACCTTC. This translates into CASSDNGVVRKTYGYTF.

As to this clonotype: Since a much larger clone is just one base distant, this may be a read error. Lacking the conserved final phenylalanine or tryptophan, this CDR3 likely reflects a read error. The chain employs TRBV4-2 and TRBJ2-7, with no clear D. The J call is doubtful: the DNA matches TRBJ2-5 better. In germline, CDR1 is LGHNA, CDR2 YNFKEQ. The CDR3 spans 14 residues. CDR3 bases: TGTGCCAGCAGCCAAGGCAATAGGTGGGAGACCCAGTACCTC. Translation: CASSQGNRWETQYL.

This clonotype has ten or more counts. The CDR3 region is CASKSRVSRKTYGYTF. CDR3 nucleotide sequence: TGTGCCAGCAAGTCTCGTGTCTCGCGAAAGACCTATGGCTACACCTTC. This sequence joins TRBV5-5 and TRBJ1-2, with unresolved D. The length of the CDR3 is 16 residues. The V gene's germline CDR1 is SGHKS and CDR2 YYEKEE (reference sequence). With 6 bases removed from V and 4 bases from J, the gap between germline ends came to 22 bases.

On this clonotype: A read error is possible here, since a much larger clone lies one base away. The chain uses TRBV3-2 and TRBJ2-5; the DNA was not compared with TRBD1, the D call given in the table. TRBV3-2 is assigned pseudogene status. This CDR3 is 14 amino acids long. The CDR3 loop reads CVSSLGQAQETQYF. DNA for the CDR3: TGTGTCAGCAGCCTCGGACAGGCTCAAGAGACCCAGTACTTC.

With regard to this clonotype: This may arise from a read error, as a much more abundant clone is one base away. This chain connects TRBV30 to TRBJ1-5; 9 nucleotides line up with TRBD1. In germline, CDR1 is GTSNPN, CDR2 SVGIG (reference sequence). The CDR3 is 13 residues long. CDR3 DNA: TGTGCCTGGAGCGGGACAGGGCAAGGGCCCCAGCGTTTT. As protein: CAWSGTGQGPQRF.

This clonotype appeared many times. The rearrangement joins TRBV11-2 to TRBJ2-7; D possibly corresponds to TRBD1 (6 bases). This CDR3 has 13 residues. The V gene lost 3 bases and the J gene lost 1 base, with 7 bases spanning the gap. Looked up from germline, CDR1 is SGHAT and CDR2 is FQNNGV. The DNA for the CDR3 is TGTGCCAGCAGCTTTACAGGGTCCTACGAGCAGTACTTC. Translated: CASSFTGSYEQYF.

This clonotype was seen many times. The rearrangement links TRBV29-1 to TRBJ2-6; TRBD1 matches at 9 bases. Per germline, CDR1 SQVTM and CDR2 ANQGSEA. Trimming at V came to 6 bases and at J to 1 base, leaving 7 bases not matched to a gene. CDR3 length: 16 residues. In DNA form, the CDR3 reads TGCAGCGTCGCGGGACAGGGCTTTTCTGGGGCCAACGTCCTGACTTTC. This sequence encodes CSVAGQGFSGANVLTF.

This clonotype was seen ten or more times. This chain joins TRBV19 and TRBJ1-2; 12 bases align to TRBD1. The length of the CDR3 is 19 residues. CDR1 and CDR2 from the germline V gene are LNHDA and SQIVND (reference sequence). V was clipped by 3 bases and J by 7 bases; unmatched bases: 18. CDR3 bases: TGTGCCAGTAGTATTCGGGGGGACACCGGGACAGGGGGCGCGAGTGGCTACACCTTC. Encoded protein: CASSIRGDTGTGGASGYTF.